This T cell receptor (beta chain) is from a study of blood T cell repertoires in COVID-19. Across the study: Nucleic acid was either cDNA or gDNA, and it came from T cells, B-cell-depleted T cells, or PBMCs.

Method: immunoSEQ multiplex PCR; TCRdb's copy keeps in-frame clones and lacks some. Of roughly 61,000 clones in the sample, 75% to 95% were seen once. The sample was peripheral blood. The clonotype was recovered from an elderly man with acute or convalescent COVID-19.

CDR3 sequence reads: CAWNARPVSSYNSPLHF. Here the CDR3 DNA reads TGTGCCTGGAACGCGCGCCCGGTGAGCTCCTATAATTCACCCCTCCACTTT. J is TRBJ1-6 and V is TRBV30; D call uncertain. Trimming took off 4 bases at V and 0 bases at J, with 16 bases between the two ends. Per germline, CDR1 GTSNPN and CDR2 SVGIG (reference sequence). The CDR3 extends over 17 amino acids.